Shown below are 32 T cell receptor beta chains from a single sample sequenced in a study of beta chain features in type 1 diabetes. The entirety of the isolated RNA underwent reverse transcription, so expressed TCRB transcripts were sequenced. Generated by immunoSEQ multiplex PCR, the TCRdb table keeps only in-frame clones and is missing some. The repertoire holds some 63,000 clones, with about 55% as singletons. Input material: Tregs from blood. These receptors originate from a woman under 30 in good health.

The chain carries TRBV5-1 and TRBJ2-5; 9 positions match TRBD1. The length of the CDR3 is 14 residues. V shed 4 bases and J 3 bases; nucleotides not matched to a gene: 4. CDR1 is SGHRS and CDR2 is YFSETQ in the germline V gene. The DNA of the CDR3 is TGCGCCAGCAGCGGGGGACAGGGTGAAGAGACCCAGTACTTC. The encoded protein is CASSGGQGEETQYF.

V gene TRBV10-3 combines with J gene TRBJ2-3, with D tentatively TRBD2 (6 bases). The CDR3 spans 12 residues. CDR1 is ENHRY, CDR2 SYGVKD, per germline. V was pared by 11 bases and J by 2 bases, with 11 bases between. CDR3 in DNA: TGTGCCGTCCGGCGGGACACAGATACGCAGTATTTT. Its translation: CAVRRDTDTQYF.

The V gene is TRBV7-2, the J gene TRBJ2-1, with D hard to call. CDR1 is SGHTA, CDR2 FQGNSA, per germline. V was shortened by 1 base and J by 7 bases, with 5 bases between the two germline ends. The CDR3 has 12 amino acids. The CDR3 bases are TGTGCCAGCAGCTTAGTCTCTAATGAGCAGTTCTTC. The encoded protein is CASSLVSNEQFF.

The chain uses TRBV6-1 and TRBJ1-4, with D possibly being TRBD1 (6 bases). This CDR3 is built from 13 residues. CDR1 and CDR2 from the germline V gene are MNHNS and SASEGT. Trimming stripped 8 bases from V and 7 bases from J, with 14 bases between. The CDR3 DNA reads TGTGCCAGCGCGGGGGGCAGGAGTGAAAAACTGTTTTTT. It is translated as CASAGGRSEKLFF.

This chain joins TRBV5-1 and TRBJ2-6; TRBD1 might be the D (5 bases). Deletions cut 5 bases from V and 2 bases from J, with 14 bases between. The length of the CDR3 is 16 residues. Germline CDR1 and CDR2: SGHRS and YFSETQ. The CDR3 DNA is TGCGCCAGCAGTTCTGGCGCAGGGCCTGGGGCCAACGTCCTGACTTTC. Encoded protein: CASSSGAGPGANVLTF.

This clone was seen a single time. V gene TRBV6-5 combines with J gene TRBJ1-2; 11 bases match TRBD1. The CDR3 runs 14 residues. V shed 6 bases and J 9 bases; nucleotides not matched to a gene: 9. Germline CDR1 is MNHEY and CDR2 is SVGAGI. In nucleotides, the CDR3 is TGTGCCAGCAGACTGGGACAGGGGGTAGTAAGCTACACCTTC. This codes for CASRLGQGVVSYTF.

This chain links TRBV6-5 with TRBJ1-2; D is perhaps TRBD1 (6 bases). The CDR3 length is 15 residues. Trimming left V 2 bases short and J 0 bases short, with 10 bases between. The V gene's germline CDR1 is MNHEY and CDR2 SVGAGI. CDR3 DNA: TGTGCCAGCAGTTACCATGGACAGCCTAACTATGGCTACACCTTC. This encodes CASSYHGQPNYGYTF.

As DNA, the CDR3 is TGTGCCAGCTCACGAAACGCACGTATCGGGACAGTTAGCAATCAGCCCCAGCATTTT. Its translation: CASSRNARIGTVSNQPQHF. This chain joins TRBV18 and TRBJ1-5; 7 bases fit TRBD1. Germline V gene lookup returns CDR1 KGHSH and CDR2 LQKENI. With 4 bases clipped from V and 0 bases from J, the junction kept 15 bases outside the gene matches. The CDR3 extends over 19 amino acids.

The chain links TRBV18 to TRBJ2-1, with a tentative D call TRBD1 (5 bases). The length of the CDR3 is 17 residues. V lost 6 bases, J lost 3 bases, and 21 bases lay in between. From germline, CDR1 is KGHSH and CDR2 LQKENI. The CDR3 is CASSKDRASAFYNEQFF. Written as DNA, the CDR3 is TGTGCCAGCTCTAAAGACAGAGCCTCCGCCTTCTACAATGAGCAGTTCTTC.

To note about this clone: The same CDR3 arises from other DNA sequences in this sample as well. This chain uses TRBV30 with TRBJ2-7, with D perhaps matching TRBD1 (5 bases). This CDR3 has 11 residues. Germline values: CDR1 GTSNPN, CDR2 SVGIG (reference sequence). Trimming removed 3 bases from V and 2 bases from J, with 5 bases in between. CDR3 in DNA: TGTGCCTGGAGAGGGGCCTACGAGCAGTACTTC. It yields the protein CAWRGAYEQYF.

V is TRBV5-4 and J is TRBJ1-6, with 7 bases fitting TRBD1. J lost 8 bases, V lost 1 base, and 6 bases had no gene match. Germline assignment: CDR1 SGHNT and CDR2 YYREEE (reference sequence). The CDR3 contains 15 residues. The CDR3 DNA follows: TGTGCCAGCAGCTTGTCGGGGACAGCATATTCACCCCTCCACTTT. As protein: CASSLSGTAYSPLHF.

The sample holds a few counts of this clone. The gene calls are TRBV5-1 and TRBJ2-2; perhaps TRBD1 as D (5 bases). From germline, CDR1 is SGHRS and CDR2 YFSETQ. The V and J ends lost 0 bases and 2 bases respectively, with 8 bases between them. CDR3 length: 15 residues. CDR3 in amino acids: CASSLVQGNTGELFF. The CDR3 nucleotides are TGCGCCAGCAGCTTGGTGCAGGGAAACACCGGGGAGCTGTTTTTT.

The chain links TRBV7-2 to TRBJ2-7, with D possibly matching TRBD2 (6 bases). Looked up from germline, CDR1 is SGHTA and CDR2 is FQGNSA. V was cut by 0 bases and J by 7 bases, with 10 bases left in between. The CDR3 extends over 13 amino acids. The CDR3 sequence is CASSLARGSEQYF. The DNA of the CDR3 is TGTGCCAGCAGCTTAGCGCGGGGTTCGGAGCAGTACTTC. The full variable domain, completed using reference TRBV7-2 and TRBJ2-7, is GAGVSQSPSNKVTEKGKDVELRCDPISGHTALYWYRQSLGQGLEFLIYFQGNSAPDKSGLPSDRFSAERTGGSVSTLTIQRTQQEDSAVYLCASSLARGSEQYFGPGTRLTVT.

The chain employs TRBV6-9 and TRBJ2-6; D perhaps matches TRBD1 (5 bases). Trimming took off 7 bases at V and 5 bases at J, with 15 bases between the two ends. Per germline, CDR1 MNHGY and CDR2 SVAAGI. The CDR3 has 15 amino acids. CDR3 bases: TGTGCCAGCATAGTAAGGGGAATTAGGGCCAACGTCCTGACTTTC. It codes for CASIVRGIRANVLTF.

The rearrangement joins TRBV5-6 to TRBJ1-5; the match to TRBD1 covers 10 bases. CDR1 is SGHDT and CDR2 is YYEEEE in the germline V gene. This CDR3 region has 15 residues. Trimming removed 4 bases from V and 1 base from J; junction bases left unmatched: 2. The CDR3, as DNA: TGTGCCAGCAGCGGGGGACAGGGGAGCAATCAGCCCCAGCATTTT. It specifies CASSGGQGSNQPQHF.

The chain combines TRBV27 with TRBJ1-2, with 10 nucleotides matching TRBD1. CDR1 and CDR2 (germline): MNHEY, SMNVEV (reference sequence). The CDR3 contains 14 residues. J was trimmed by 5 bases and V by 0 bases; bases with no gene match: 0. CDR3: CASSLSGQGYGYTF. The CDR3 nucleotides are TGTGCCAGCAGTTTATCGGGACAGGGGTATGGCTACACCTTC.

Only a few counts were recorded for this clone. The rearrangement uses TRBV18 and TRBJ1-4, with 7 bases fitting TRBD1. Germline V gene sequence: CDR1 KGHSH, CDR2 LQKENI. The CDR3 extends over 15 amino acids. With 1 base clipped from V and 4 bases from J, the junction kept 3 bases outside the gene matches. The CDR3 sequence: CASSPLGQSNEKLFF. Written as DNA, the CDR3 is TGTGCCAGCTCACCACTGGGACAGAGTAATGAAAAACTGTTTTTT.

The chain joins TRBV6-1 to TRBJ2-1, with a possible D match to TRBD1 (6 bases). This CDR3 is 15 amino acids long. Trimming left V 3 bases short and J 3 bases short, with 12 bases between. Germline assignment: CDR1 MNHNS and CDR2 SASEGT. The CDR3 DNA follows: TGTGCCAGCAGTGAGGGCAGGGGTAACTACAATGAGCAGTTCTTC. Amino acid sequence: CASSEGRGNYNEQFF.

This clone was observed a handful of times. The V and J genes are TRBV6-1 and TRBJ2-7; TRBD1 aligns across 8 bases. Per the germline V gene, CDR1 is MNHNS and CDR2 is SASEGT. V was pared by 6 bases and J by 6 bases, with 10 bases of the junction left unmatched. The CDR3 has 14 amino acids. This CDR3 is CASSGTGGRFEQYF. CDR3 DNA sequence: TGTGCCAGCAGCGGGACAGGCGGCCGGTTCGAGCAGTACTTC.

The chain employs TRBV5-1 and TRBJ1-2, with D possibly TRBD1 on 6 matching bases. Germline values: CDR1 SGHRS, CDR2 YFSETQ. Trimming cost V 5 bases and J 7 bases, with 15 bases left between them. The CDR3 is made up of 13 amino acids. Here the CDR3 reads CASSLTGIGGYTF. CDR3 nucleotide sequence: TGCGCCAGCAGTCTCACAGGGATCGGTGGCTACACCTTC.

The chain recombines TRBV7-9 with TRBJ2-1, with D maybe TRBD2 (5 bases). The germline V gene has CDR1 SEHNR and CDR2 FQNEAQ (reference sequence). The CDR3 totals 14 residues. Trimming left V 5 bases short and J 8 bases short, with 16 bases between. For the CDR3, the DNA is TGTGCCAGCAGCAAGACGCTAGCAGACCATGAGCAGTTCTTC. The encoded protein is CASSKTLADHEQFF.

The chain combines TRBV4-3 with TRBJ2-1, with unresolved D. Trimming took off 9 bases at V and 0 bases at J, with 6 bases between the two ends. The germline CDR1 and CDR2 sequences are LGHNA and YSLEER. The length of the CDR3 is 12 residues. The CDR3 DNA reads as TGCGCCAGAAGGAGCTCCTACAATGAGCAGTTCTTC. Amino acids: CARRSSYNEQFF.

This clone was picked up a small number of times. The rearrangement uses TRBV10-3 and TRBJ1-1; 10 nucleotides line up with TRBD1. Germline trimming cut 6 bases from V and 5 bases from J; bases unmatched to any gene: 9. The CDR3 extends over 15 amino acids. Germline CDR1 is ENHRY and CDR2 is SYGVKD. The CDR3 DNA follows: TGTGCCATCAGCGCTAGCGACAGGGGGCAGACTGAAGCTTTCTTT. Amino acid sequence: CAISASDRGQTEAFF.

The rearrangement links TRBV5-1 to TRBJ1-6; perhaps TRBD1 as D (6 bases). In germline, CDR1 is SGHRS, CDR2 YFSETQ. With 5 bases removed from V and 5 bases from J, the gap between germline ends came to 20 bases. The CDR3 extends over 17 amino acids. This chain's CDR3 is CASRQISGGPDNSPLHF. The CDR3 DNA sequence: TGCGCCAGCAGACAAATCTCTGGGGGCCCCGATAATTCACCCCTCCACTTT.

CDR3 protein: CASSVQGEYEQYF. The DNA of the CDR3 is TGTGCCAGCAGCGTACAGGGGGAATACGAGCAGTACTTC. The chain couples TRBV2 to TRBJ2-7, with TRBD1 matching over 8 bases. Germline lookup yields CDR1 SNHLY and CDR2 FYNNEI. With V trimmed by 6 bases and J by 4 bases, 5 bases remained unmatched. This CDR3 comprises 13 residues.

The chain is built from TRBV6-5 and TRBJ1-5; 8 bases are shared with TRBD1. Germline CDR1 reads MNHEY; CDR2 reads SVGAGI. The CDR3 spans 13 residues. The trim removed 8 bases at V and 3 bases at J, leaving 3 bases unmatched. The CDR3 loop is CASSDRDNQPQHF. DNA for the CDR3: TGTGCCAGCTCGGACAGGGACAATCAGCCCCAGCATTTT.

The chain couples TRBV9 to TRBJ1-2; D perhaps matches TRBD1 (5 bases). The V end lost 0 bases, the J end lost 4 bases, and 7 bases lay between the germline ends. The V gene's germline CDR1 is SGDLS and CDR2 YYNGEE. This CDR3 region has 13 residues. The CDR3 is CASSVAGVYGYTF. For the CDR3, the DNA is TGTGCCAGCAGCGTAGCGGGGGTCTATGGCTACACCTTC.

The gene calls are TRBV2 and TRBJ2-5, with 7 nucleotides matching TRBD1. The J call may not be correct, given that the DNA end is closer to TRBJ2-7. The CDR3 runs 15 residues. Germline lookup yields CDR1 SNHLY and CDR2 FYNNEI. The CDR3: CASRDRQGHSYEQYF. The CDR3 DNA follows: TGTGCCAGCAGGGACAGACAGGGCCACTCCTACGAGCAGTACTTC.

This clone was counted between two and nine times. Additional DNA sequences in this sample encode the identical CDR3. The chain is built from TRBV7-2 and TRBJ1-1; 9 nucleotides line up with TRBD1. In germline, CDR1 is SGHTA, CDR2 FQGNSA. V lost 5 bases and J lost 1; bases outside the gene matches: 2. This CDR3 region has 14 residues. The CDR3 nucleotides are TGTGCCAGCAGCCCGACAGGGGGGAACACTGAAGCTTTCTTT. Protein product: CASSPTGGNTEAFF. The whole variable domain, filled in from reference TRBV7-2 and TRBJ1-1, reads GAGVSQSPSNKVTEKGKDVELRCDPISGHTALYWYRQSLGQGLEFLIYFQGNSAPDKSGLPSDRFSAERTGGSVSTLTIQRTQQEDSAVYLCASSPTGGNTEAFFGQGTRLTVV.

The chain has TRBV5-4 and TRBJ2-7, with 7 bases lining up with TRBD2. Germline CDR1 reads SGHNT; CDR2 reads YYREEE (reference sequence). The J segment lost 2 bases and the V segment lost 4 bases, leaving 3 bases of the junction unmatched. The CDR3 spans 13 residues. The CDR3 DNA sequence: TGTGCCAGCAGCGCCGGACTAGCCTACGAGCAGTACTTC. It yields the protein CASSAGLAYEQYF.

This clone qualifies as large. The CDR3 DNA reads TGTGCCAGCACAAGGAGGTCTCACTTAGGCAATGAGCAGTTCTTC. Amino acids: CASTRRSHLGNEQFF. The chain carries TRBV13 and TRBJ2-1; the D gene is possibly TRBD2 (5 bases). V lost 7 bases and J 6 bases, leaving 19 bases between the germline ends. The germline V gene encodes CDR1 PRHDT and CDR2 FYEKMQ (reference sequence). CDR3 length: 15 amino acids.

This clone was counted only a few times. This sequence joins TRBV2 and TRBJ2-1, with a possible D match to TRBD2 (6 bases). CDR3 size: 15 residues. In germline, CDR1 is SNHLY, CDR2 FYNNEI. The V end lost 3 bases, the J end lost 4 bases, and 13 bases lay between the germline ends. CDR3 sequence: CASSEERAPYNEQFF. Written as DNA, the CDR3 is TGTGCCAGCAGTGAGGAGCGGGCCCCGTACAATGAGCAGTTCTTC.